These 25 T cell receptor beta chains were all obtained from the same sample, sequenced in a study of cytomegalovirus exposure and HLA in healthy donors. PCR employed 60 Vbeta and 13 Jbeta primers. The data were produced by immunoSEQ multiplex PCR, yet TCRdb's version contains in-frame clones alone and is incomplete. The table records some 170,000 clones, 55% to 75% of them present only once. Sequencing was done on a sample of PBMCs. These receptors were taken from a human donor in good health.

This rearrangement joins TRBV25-1 to TRBJ2-3, with D possibly being TRBD1 (6 bases). This CDR3 is built from 15 residues. The V end lost 2 bases, the J end lost 5 bases, and 14 bases lay between the germline ends. Germline CDR1 and CDR2: MGHDK and SYGVNS. Here the CDR3 reads CASSEPTRGRDTQYF. The CDR3 DNA sequence: TGTGCCAGCAGTGAACCGACAAGGGGGAGAGATACGCAGTATTTT.

This clone was seen a few times. The chain uses TRBV6-1 and TRBJ2-1; D possibly corresponds to TRBD2 (6 bases). Germline CDR1 is MNHNS and CDR2 is SASEGT. There are 15 residues in the CDR3. The germline V and J ends were trimmed by 5 bases and 5 bases, with 16 bases remaining between them. This CDR3 reads CASSLFLAGNNEQFF. DNA for the CDR3: TGTGCCAGCAGTCTATTTTTGGCGGGAAACAATGAGCAGTTCTTC.

The chain is built from TRBV4-1 and TRBJ2-5; possibly TRBD1 for D (6 bases). There are 14 residues in the CDR3. Germline lookup yields CDR1 MGHRA and CDR2 YSYEKL. V lost 5 bases and J 1 base, leaving 11 bases between the germline ends. The chain's CDR3 is CASSEGQIQETQYF. The CDR3 nucleotides read TGCGCCAGCAGCGAAGGACAGATCCAAGAGACCCAGTACTTC.

The CDR3 DNA sequence: TGTGCCAGCACCTCCCAGGGCGACGCTATGGATGGCTACACCTTC. Protein sequence: CASTSQGDAMDGYTF. The chain uses TRBV27 and TRBJ1-2; perhaps TRBD1 as D (5 bases). Germline lookup yields CDR1 MNHEY and CDR2 SMNVEV (reference sequence). The CDR3 consists of 15 residues. Trimming took 7 bases from V and 6 from J, leaving 21 bases between them.

The chain carries TRBV4-2 and TRBJ2-1, with D possibly being TRBD2 (5 bases). V gave up 0 bases and J gave up 4 bases, with 7 bases separating them. Germline V lookup: CDR1 LGHNA, CDR2 YNFKEQ. This CDR3 is 14 amino acids long. CDR3 region: CASSQDRGYNEQFF. CDR3 nucleotides: TGTGCCAGCAGCCAAGATCGGGGATACAATGAGCAGTTCTTC.

A single count supports this clone. The genes are TRBV11-1 and TRBJ1-1; the D gene is possibly TRBD1 (6 bases). This CDR3 spans 14 amino acids. Trimming removed 5 bases from V and 1 base from J, with 11 bases in between. Germline V CDR1 and CDR2: SGHAT, FQDESV (reference sequence). Here the CDR3 reads CASSRQERNTEAFF. In DNA, the CDR3 is TGTGCCAGCAGCCGACAGGAGAGGAACACTGAAGCTTTCTTT. Using reference TRBV11-1 and TRBJ1-1 for the parts outside the CDR3, the full variable domain is EAEVAQSPRYKITEKSQAVAFWCDPISGHATLYWYRQILGQGPELLVQFQDESVVDDSQLPKDRFSAERLKGVDSTLKIQPAELGDSAMYLCASSRQERNTEAFFGQGTRLTVV.

This sequence joins TRBV7-3 and TRBJ2-1, with 7 positions matching TRBD1. Germline lookup yields CDR1 SGHTA and CDR2 FQGTGA. The length of the CDR3 is 12 residues. The V and J ends lost 4 bases and 9 bases, in that order; junction bases with no gene match: 3. DNA of the CDR3: TGTGCCAGCAGCTCCTACAGGGGTGAGCAGTTCTTC. It encodes CASSSYRGEQFF.

The rearrangement links TRBV5-6 to TRBJ2-5; TRBD1 agrees at 8 bases. V shed 0 bases, J shed 1 base, and the junction held 2 bases outside the gene matches. Germline assignment: CDR1 SGHDT and CDR2 YYEEEE. The CDR3 is made up of 15 amino acids. CDR3 in amino acids: CASSLAGQGQETQYF. In DNA form, the CDR3 reads TGTGCCAGCAGCTTGGCAGGACAGGGCCAAGAGACCCAGTACTTC.

This chain links TRBV5-6 with TRBJ2-7; the D is unclear. The CDR3 has 13 amino acids. The germline CDR1 and CDR2 sequences are SGHDT and YYEEEE. Trimming stripped 0 bases from V and 3 bases from J, with 7 bases between. The CDR3 sequence: CASSLVGNYEQYF. For the CDR3, the DNA is TGTGCCAGCAGCTTGGTGGGCAACTACGAGCAGTACTTC.

The genes are TRBV7-9 and TRBJ1-5, with D maybe TRBD1 (5 bases). The germline CDR1 and CDR2 sequences are SEHNR and FQNEAQ (reference sequence). V was clipped by 2 bases and J by 7 bases, with 6 bases between them. CDR3 length: 12 amino acids. CDR3 in DNA: TGTGCCAGCAGCTTAACAGGCCAGCCCCAGCATTTT. This sequence encodes CASSLTGQPQHF.

The chain joins TRBV10-1 to TRBJ2-5; the match to TRBD2 covers 13 bases. Germline CDR1 reads WNHNN; CDR2 reads SYGVQD (reference sequence). J gave up 2 bases and V 6 bases, and 15 bases lay outside the gene matches. This CDR3 region has 19 residues. The CDR3 loop reads CASREQLPGLAGKQETQYF. The CDR3, as DNA: TGCGCCAGCAGAGAGCAACTCCCGGGACTAGCGGGGAAACAAGAGACCCAGTACTTC.

This chain links TRBV7-8 with TRBJ1-1, with TRBD1 identical over 7 bases. The CDR3 totals 16 residues. V gave up 4 bases and J gave up 1 base; unmatched junction bases: 9. Germline-derived CDR1 and CDR2 are SGHVS and FQNEAQ. The CDR3 protein is CASSWWGEGANTEAFF. The CDR3 nucleotides read TGTGCCAGCAGCTGGTGGGGAGAGGGGGCGAACACTGAAGCTTTCTTT.

This clone has just a few counts. The chain has TRBV5-4 and TRBJ2-1, with 10 bases that match TRBD2. Germline CDR1 and CDR2: SGHNT and YYREEE (reference sequence). This CDR3 spans 15 amino acids. V lost 1 base to trimming and J lost 6 bases; unmatched junction nucleotides: 4. DNA for the CDR3: TGTGCCAGCAGCTTGCCCGGACTAGCGGCCAATGAGCAGTTCTTC. Its translation: CASSLPGLAANEQFF. The variable domain in full, completed from reference TRBV5-4 and TRBJ2-1, reads ETGVTQSPTHLIKTRGQQVTLRCSSQSGHNTVSWYQQALGQGPQFIFQYYREEENGRGNFPPRFSGLQFPNYSSELNVNALELDDSALYLCASSLPGLAANEQFFGPGTRLTVL.

The gene calls are TRBV6-1 and TRBJ2-1; 10 bases fit TRBD1. V lost 7 bases to trimming and J lost 8 bases; unmatched junction nucleotides: 8. CDR3 length: 14 amino acids. Germline V CDR1 and CDR2: MNHNS, SASEGT. The CDR3 DNA sequence: TGTGCCAGCAATTGGGACAGGGGAGGATATGAGCAGTTCTTC. Protein: CASNWDRGGYEQFF.

The rearrangement uses TRBV9 and TRBJ2-7; the D is unclear. The CDR3 runs to 14 residues. Germline-derived CDR1 and CDR2 are SGDLS and YYNGEE. Between the trimmed V and J ends, which lost 3 bases and 2 bases, there was a span of 12 bases. CDR3: CASSGQALPYEQYF. The CDR3 DNA reads as TGTGCCAGCAGCGGACAAGCCCTCCCCTACGAGCAGTACTTC.

The genes are TRBV5-5 and TRBJ2-5; the match to TRBD1 covers 8 bases. After removal of 3 bases from V and 3 bases from J, the junction contained 4 bases not matched to a gene. The CDR3 consists of 14 residues. Per germline, CDR1 SGHKS and CDR2 YYEKEE (reference sequence). The CDR3 sequence is CASSWQDREETQYF. In nucleotides, the CDR3 is TGTGCCAGCAGCTGGCAGGACAGGGAAGAGACCCAGTACTTC.

The gene calls are TRBV10-3 and TRBJ2-1; maybe TRBD2 (5 bases). V was trimmed by 10 bases and J by 6 bases, leaving 10 bases between them. Germline lookup yields CDR1 ENHRY and CDR2 SYGVKD. This CDR3 region has 11 residues. CDR3 nucleotides: TGTGCCACCACTAGTTCCAATGAGCAGTTCTTC. It specifies CATTSSNEQFF.

V gene TRBV7-8 combines with J gene TRBJ1-2, with 7 bases that match TRBD1. V lost 5 bases, J lost 2 bases, and 8 bases stayed unmatched. Germline loops: CDR1 SGHVS, CDR2 FQNEAQ. The CDR3 length is 15 residues. The DNA of the CDR3 is TGTGCCAGCAGCCTTCTGACGACAGGGAACTATGGCTACACCTTC. Translating gives CASSLLTTGNYGYTF.

The J gene is TRBJ2-5, the V gene TRBV5-4; 7 positions match TRBD2. This CDR3 region has 16 residues. V lost 2 bases and J lost 2; bases outside the gene matches: 9. The germline gives CDR1 SGHNT, CDR2 YYREEE (reference sequence). The CDR3 coding sequence is TGTGCCAGCAGCTTAAAAGTAGCGGGTAGACAAGAGACCCAGTACTTC. It encodes CASSLKVAGRQETQYF. Filled out from reference TRBV5-4 and TRBJ2-5, the complete variable domain reads ETGVTQSPTHLIKTRGQQVTLRCSSQSGHNTVSWYQQALGQGPQFIFQYYREEENGRGNFPPRFSGLQFPNYSSELNVNALELDDSALYLCASSLKVAGRQETQYFGPGTRLLVL.

V gene TRBV18 combines with J gene TRBJ2-7; TRBD1 matches at 7 bases. CDR3 length: 16 amino acids. The J segment lost 5 bases and the V segment lost 5 bases, leaving 15 bases of the junction unmatched. Germline CDR1 KGHSH, CDR2 LQKENI. The CDR3 DNA sequence: TGTGCCAGCTCAACCACCTGGGCAGGCAGGGGGAACGAGCAGTACTTC. Residues: CASSTTWAGRGNEQYF.

The chain links TRBV5-1 to TRBJ2-3; tentative D call: TRBD1 (6 bases). CDR3 size: 14 residues. With 2 bases removed from V and 1 base from J, the gap between germline ends came to 8 bases. In germline, CDR1 is SGHRS, CDR2 YFSETQ. This CDR3 is CASSFRGGTDTQYF. CDR3 nucleotide sequence: TGCGCCAGCAGCTTCAGGGGAGGCACAGATACGCAGTATTTT.

The chain combines TRBV30 with TRBJ2-3, with 10 bases identical to TRBD2. Germline values: CDR1 GTSNPN, CDR2 SVGIG (reference sequence). There are 13 residues in the CDR3. CDR3 protein: CACSGGATDTQYF. The DNA for the CDR3 is TGTGCTTGCAGCGGGGGGGCGACGGATACGCAGTATTTT.

About this clone itself: The junction does not match germline at one end; this may be a read error. The V and J genes are TRBV7-7 and TRBJ2-1, with TRBD2 matching over 8 bases. Germline V gene lookup returns CDR1 SSHAT and CDR2 FNYEAQ (reference sequence). The CDR3 loop spans 13 amino acids. The CDR3 loop is CASSPGGSDEQFF. As DNA, the CDR3 is TGTGCTAGCAGCCCGGGGGGGTCTGATGAGCAGTTCTTC.

The chain links TRBV18 to TRBJ2-1, with D possibly matching TRBD1 (6 bases). V dropped 6 bases and J dropped 0 bases, with 12 bases sitting between them. The CDR3 sequence is 15 residues long. Germline V CDR1 and CDR2: KGHSH, LQKENI. The CDR3 reads CASSLTGFSYNEQFF. In DNA form, the CDR3 reads TGTGCCAGCTCTCTTACAGGGTTCTCCTACAATGAGCAGTTCTTC.

The chain carries TRBV7-3 and TRBJ1-6; tentative D call: TRBD1 (5 bases). Per the germline V gene, CDR1 is SGHTA and CDR2 is FQGTGA. Trimming left V 1 base short and J 10 bases short, with 14 bases between. This CDR3 comprises 15 residues. CDR3 loop: CASSLIGGDRSPLHF. The CDR3 DNA follows: TGTGCCAGCAGCTTAATCGGGGGGGACCGGTCACCCCTCCACTTT. The variable domain in full, with the rest retrieved from reference TRBV7-3 and TRBJ1-6, is GAGVSQTPSNKVTEKGKYVELRCDPISGHTALYWYRQSLGQGPEFLIYFQGTGAADDSGLPNDRFFAVRPEGSVSTLKIQRTERGDSAVYLCASSLIGGDRSPLHFGNGTRLTVT.